These 14 T cell receptor beta chains came from one sample sequenced in a study of T cells after yellow fever vaccination. Each CDR3 protein gets one entry after TCRdb re-called the 5' RACE reads with MiXCR. The sample lists 300,000 to 350,000 distinct CDR3 sequences, under 5% seen once, with approximately 25% in the top ten. Material: PBMCs, obtained 5 days after the yellow fever booster vaccination. All receptors come from a man younger than 35 who received the YFV17D yellow fever vaccine.

The V gene is TRBV5-1, the J gene TRBJ1-4, with D perhaps TRBD1 (6 bases). The germline CDR1 and CDR2 sequences are SGHRS and YFSETQ. Trimming shortened V by 0 bases and J by 3 bases, and 15 bases separated the two germline ends. This CDR3 contains 17 residues. For the CDR3, the DNA is TGCGCCAGCAGCTTGGCAAGGGGGGGCCTTCCTAATGAAAAACTGTTTTTT. This encodes CASSLARGGLPNEKLFF.

To note about this clonotype: Given a much more abundant clone one base away, this may be a read error. The chain links TRBV27 to TRBJ1-2; D gene ambiguous. Per the germline V gene, CDR1 is MNHEY and CDR2 is SMNVEV (reference sequence). CDR3 length: 15 residues. The CDR3 loop reads CSSSPGLDSNYGYTF. CDR3 nucleotides: TGTTCCAGCAGTCCCGGCCTGGACTCAAACTATGGCTACACCTTC.

This clonotype was picked up a small number of times. The V call is TRBV5-1, the J call TRBJ2-5, with D possibly TRBD1 on 5 matching bases. V was trimmed by 5 bases and J by 2 bases, leaving 10 bases between them. Germline assignment: CDR1 SGHRS and CDR2 YFSETQ. There are 13 residues in the CDR3. The CDR3, as DNA: TGCGCCAGCAGATCAGGGTTACAAGAGACCCAGTACTTC. Translated, it gives CASRSGLQETQYF. Combining the CDR3 with reference TRBV5-1 and TRBJ2-5 gives the whole variable domain KAGVTQTPRYLIKTRGQQVTLSCSPISGHRSVSWYQQTPGQGLQFLFEYFSETQRNKGNFPGRFSGRQFSNSRSEMNVSTLELGDSALYLCASRSGLQETQYFGPGTRLLVL.

For the CDR3, the DNA is TGTGCCAGCAGCACCCGACAGGGGGCAGGAGATACGCAGTATTTT. The encoded protein is CASSTRQGAGDTQYF. The V and J genes are TRBV11-2 and TRBJ2-3; 10 bases match TRBD1. Germline V gene data show CDR1 as SGHAT and CDR2 as FQNNGV. With 5 bases clipped from V and 5 bases from J, the junction kept 7 bases outside the gene matches. CDR3 length: 15 residues.

This clonotype was observed a few times. The CDR3 sequence: CASIASRNSYNEQFF. In nucleotides, the CDR3 is TGTGCCAGCATAGCTTCAAGGAACTCCTACAATGAGCAGTTCTTC. The chain has TRBV2 and TRBJ2-1, with unresolved D. The CDR3 has 15 amino acids. V shed 7 bases and J shed 0 bases, with 13 bases lying between them. Germline V gene lookup returns CDR1 SNHLY and CDR2 FYNNEI.

This clonotype was counted at least ten times. The chain uses TRBV13 and TRBJ2-5; 10 positions agree with TRBD2. Germline V gene data show CDR1 as PRHDT and CDR2 as FYEKMQ (reference sequence). The CDR3 totals 16 residues. With 7 bases clipped from V and 5 bases from J, the junction kept 13 bases outside the gene matches. CDR3 amino acids: CASTLRGLAGEETQYF. In DNA, the CDR3 is TGTGCCAGCACCCTGAGGGGGCTAGCGGGGGAGGAGACCCAGTACTTC.

The chain combines TRBV4-2 with TRBJ2-5, with 7 bases lining up with TRBD2. J was trimmed by 4 bases and V by 4 bases; bases with no gene match: 9. The CDR3 is 15 residues long. Germline V lookup: CDR1 LGHNA, CDR2 YNFKEQ. CDR3 bases: TGTGCCAGCAGCCCCGGGACTACCGGGGGAGAGACCCAGTACTTC. This encodes CASSPGTTGGETQYF.

The table lists this clonotype with many counts. V usage is TRBV29-1 and J usage is TRBJ1-2; no clear D. CDR3 length equals 13 residues. Germline CDR1 and CDR2: SQVTM and ANQGSEA. V lost 3 bases, J lost 0 bases, and 8 bases lay in between. CDR3 DNA sequence: TGCAGCGTTGAGGCGAAGACTAACTATGGCTACACCTTC. Its translation: CSVEAKTNYGYTF.

In this sample, this clonotype turned up a few times. J is TRBJ2-6 and V is TRBV9; D is unresolved. This CDR3 comprises 12 residues. V was clipped by 6 bases and J by 1 base, with 2 bases between them. From germline, CDR1 is SGDLS and CDR2 YYNGEE. CDR3 protein: CASTSGANVLTF. In nucleotides, the CDR3 is TGTGCCAGCACGTCTGGGGCCAACGTCCTGACTTTC.

This clonotype was detected only a few times. The rearrangement uses TRBV20-1 and TRBJ2-2, with D hard to call. Trimming took 3 bases from V and 4 from J, leaving 9 bases between them. The CDR3 runs to 13 residues. Germline loops: CDR1 DFQATT, CDR2 SNEGSKA (reference sequence). The CDR3 is CSAREVRTGELFF. The CDR3 coding sequence is TGCAGTGCTAGGGAAGTTCGCACCGGGGAGCTGTTTTTT.

This clonotype was recorded many times. V is TRBV7-2 and J is TRBJ2-6; D gene uncertain. Germline assignment: CDR1 SGHTA and CDR2 FQGNSA. Trimming took off 4 bases at V and 4 bases at J, with 11 bases between the two ends. This CDR3 has 15 amino acids. In DNA, the CDR3 is TGTGCCAGCAGCTCCTATAGCCTCGGGGCCAACGTCCTGACTTTC. It is translated as CASSSYSLGANVLTF.

This clonotype occurred a few times. This chain joins TRBV9 and TRBJ2-3; the D is unclear. Trimming took 0 bases from V and 2 from J, leaving 13 bases between them. Germline CDR1 reads SGDLS; CDR2 reads YYNGEE. The CDR3 has 16 amino acids. In DNA form, the CDR3 reads TGTGCCAGCAGCGTAGGGGCAGTGGATTTCACAGATACGCAGTATTTT. It encodes CASSVGAVDFTDTQYF.

This clonotype was counted between two and nine times. The rearrangement uses TRBV10-2 and TRBJ2-1, with 8 bases fitting TRBD2. This CDR3 contains 13 residues. V lost 7 bases to trimming and J lost 6 bases; unmatched junction nucleotides: 5. In germline, CDR1 is WSHSY, CDR2 SAAADI. The CDR3 DNA follows: TGCGCCAGCAAGGCTAGCGGGCCCAATGAGCAGTTCTTC. Translation: CASKASGPNEQFF.

This clonotype showed up many times. The rearrangement uses TRBV5-1 and TRBJ2-1, with TRBD2 identical over 9 bases. The V gene end was trimmed by 4 bases and the J gene end by 5 bases; junction bases not matched to a gene: 7. Germline V gives CDR1 SGHRS, CDR2 YFSETQ. The length of the CDR3 is 15 residues. The CDR3 loop reads CASSPYQRGDNEQFF. DNA of the CDR3: TGCGCCAGCAGCCCGTACCAGCGGGGGGACAATGAGCAGTTCTTC.